The TCR beta chain under discussion was sequenced for a study of T-cell reconstitution after alpha-beta-depleted transplantation in children. TCRbeta library preparation incorporated unique molecular identifiers. MiXCR, applied by TCRdb to the PCR reads, yields one record per CDR3 protein. This repertoire shows tens of thousands of distinct CDR3 sequences, roughly 6.7% found once; its top ten account for 20% to 30%. In this sample, this clonotype turned up many times. Antigen specificity is unknown. At one of its ends the junction is not consistent with the germline gene, which may arise from a read error. CDR3 length: 15 residues. Germline V gene lookup returns CDR1 KGHDR and CDR2 SFDVKD. Study observations and caveats: Surviving recipient T cells and thymic progenitors underlay high day-60 TCRbeta diversity in some patients. It was newly produced T cells that mostly accounted for T-cell counts and diversity one year after transplant. It was reported that alpha-beta T cells came from several hundred expanded graft clones (about two months after transplant).

This chain links TRBV24-1 with TRBJ2-1; 9 bases align to TRBD2. The origin of this receptor is a child in the first two years of life who had a stem cell transplant for acute myeloid leukemia, so the T cells may come from the graft donor. The input for sequencing was peripheral blood, taken 60 days after TCRalphabeta/CD19-depleted stem cell transplant. The CDR3 here is CATSAVAGAANQQFF. The CDR3 DNA reads TGTGCCACCAGTGCCGTAGCGGGGGCGGCCAATCAGCAGTTCTTC.